This entry lists 4 T cell receptor beta chains sequenced from one sample in a study of CD8 T cells in ankylosing spondylitis. Via MiXCR, TCRdb re-called the 5' RACE reads, giving one row per CDR3 protein. The profile shows 150,000 to 200,000 distinct CDR3 sequences, around a sixth of them singletons. The sequenced sample consisted of blood, either unsorted or a sorted T cell fraction (not recorded which). All receptors derive from a male donor under 35 with ankylosing spondylitis or in good health (not recorded which).

The sample holds many counts of this clonotype. The J gene is TRBJ2-1, the V gene TRBV7-6; no reliable D call. CDR1 and CDR2 (germline): SGHVS, FNYEAQ. The V end lost 1 base, the J end lost 10 bases, and 8 bases lay between the germline ends. The CDR3 runs 12 residues. The CDR3 nucleotides read TGTGCCAGCAGCTTAGATGTTGGGGAGCAGTTCTTC. Amino acids: CASSLDVGEQFF.

The V gene is TRBV7-9, the J gene TRBJ2-5; 8 positions agree with TRBD1. The CDR3 is 16 residues long. Germline V gives CDR1 SEHNR, CDR2 FQNEAQ (reference sequence). The V gene end was trimmed by 2 bases and the J gene end by 5 bases; junction bases not matched to a gene: 10. CDR3: CASSLSSSGGIETQYF. The CDR3 DNA is TGTGCCAGCAGCTTATCCAGCTCAGGGGGCATCGAGACCCAGTACTTC.

This clonotype occurred many times. The V gene is TRBV5-1, the J gene TRBJ2-7; D tentatively fits TRBD1 or TRBD2 (5 bases each). Trimming left V 4 bases short and J 7 bases short, with 18 bases between. The CDR3 covers 14 residues. Germline assignment: CDR1 SGHRS and CDR2 YFSETQ. CDR3 in amino acids: CASSPGPGLGEQYV. The CDR3 DNA follows: TGCGCCAGCAGCCCGGGGCCGGGGTTGGGAGAGCAGTACGTC.

Many counts were recorded for this clonotype. CDR3 sequence reads: CASSLSGTVRFYEQYV. The CDR3 region has the DNA TGTGCCAGCAGCTTGAGCGGGACAGTCCGCTTCTACGAGCAGTACGTC. J is TRBJ2-7 and V is TRBV5-6; D may match TRBD1 or TRBD2 (7 bases each). V was clipped by 1 base and J by 3 bases, with 17 bases between them. The CDR3 totals 16 residues. Germline loops: CDR1 SGHDT, CDR2 YYEEEE.